This T cell receptor (beta chain) was identified in a study of beta chain features in type 1 diabetes. Broader study findings: TCRB CDR3s were moderately but significantly shorter in Type 1 diabetes patients in all four CD4+ subsets.

CD4+ naive, central memory, regulatory and stem cell-like memory cells were sorted via CD45RO/CCR7/CD25/CD127/CD95/CD27. Purities in excess of 98% were seen in all sorted populations. Regarding this clone: The antigen is undetermined.

Expressed TCRB transcripts were sequenced after all isolated RNA was converted to cDNA. Clones were read by immunoSEQ multiplex PCR, and TCRdb kept only the in-frame ones, dropping some. The sample shows 600,000 or so clones, under 15% of them seen only once. The CDR3 contains 17 residues. From germline, CDR1 is SGHAT and CDR2 FQNNGV. The ends were cut back, 3 bases at V and 0 bases at J, with 12 bases in the middle. Source material: naive CD4+ T cells from blood. This sequence was found in a man under 40 with type 1 diabetes. The V and J genes are TRBV11-2 and TRBJ2-6, with a tentative D call TRBD1 (5 bases). The CDR3 loop is CASSFMQGSSGANVLTF. Here the CDR3 DNA reads TGTGCCAGCAGCTTTATGCAGGGTAGCTCTGGGGCCAACGTCCTGACTTTC.